This T cell receptor (beta chain) was observed in a study of human versus mouse CDR3 diversity and MHC coevolution. Study-wide context: Valid reads per sample ranged from roughly 5.5 x 10^6 to 1.7 x 10^7.

Here immunoSEQ multiplex PCR was the method, and the copy in TCRdb shows in-frame clones only, minus some. The data contain about 83,000 clones, just under 95% of them singletons. Sequencing was performed on naive CD4+ T cells from blood. Stated subset: CD45RO-negative CD62L-positive naive CD4 T cells. This TCR derives from a person between 25 and 70 years old in good health.

CDR3 sequence reads: CAWDRGTDTQYF. The CDR3 nucleotides are TGTGCCTGGGACAGGGGTACAGATACGCAGTATTTT. J is TRBJ2-3 and V is TRBV30; 8 nucleotides align to TRBD1. The CDR3 is 12 residues long. Trimming cost V 5 bases and J 3 bases; bases outside gene matches: 1. Germline V gene lookup returns CDR1 GTSNPN and CDR2 SVGIG (reference sequence).